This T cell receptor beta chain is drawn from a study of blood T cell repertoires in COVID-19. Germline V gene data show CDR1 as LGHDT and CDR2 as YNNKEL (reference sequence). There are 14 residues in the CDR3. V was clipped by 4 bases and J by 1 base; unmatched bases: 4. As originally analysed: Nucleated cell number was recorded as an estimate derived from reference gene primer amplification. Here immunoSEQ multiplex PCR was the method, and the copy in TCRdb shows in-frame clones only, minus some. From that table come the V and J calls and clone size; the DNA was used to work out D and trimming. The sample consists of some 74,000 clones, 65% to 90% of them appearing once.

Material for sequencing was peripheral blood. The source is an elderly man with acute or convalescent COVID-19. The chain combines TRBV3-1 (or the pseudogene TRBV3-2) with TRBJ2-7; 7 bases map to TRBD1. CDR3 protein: CASSPDRNSYEQYF. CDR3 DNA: TGTGCCAGCAGCCCGGACAGGAATTCCTACGAGCAGTACTTC.